A selection of T cell receptor beta chains follows, all from one sample in a study of blood T cell repertoires in COVID-19. The method was immunoSEQ multiplex PCR; TCRdb's version includes in-frame clones alone and lacks a portion of them. The sample contains over 150,000 clones, approximately 85% of which appear only once. Sequencing was done on a sample of peripheral blood. The receptor set was obtained from a man aged 60-69 years with COVID-19, enrolled during active disease. Both conserved end residues are part of each CDR3. A D gene is named only where the DNA matches it firmly. Some rows have no size entry. The others give once, few or many, or a class for an expanded clone.

>TRBD1|TRBV19|NA|TRBJ1-3
TGTGCCAGTAGTATTGACAGGGGCATTAGAAACACCATATATTTT
CASSIDRGIRNTIYF
>NA|TRBV29-1|NA|TRBJ1-2
TGCAGCGTTAACCCCGGCGGGCGCTATGGCTACACCTTC
CSVNPGGRYGYTF
>NA|TRBV10-3|NA|TRBJ2-7
TGTGCCATCAGTGACCCCAACTACGAGCAGTACTTC
CAISDPNYEQYF
>NA|TRBV7-9|NA|TRBJ2-3
TGTGCCAGCAGCTCTCTAGCGGATACGCAGTATTTT
CASSSLADTQYF
>NA|TRBV11-3|NA|TRBJ2-1
TGTGCCAGCAGCCCCCTCGCTTACTTAAGCTCCTACAATGAGCAGTTCTTC
CASSPLAYLSSYNEQFF
>NA|TRBV15|NA|TRBJ1-3
TGTGCCACCAGCAGAGAGCGGTGGAACACCATATATTTT
CATSRERWNTIYF
>TRBD2|TRBV4-2|NA|TRBJ2-5
TGTGCCAGCAGCCAGAGTGCGGGAGTGGACCAAGAGACCCAGTACTTC
CASSQSAGVDQETQYF
>NA|TRBV5-1|once|TRBJ2-3
TGCGCCAGCAGCTTGGTAGCAGGGCCAAGCACAGATACGCAGTATTTT
CASSLVAGPSTDTQYF
>NA|TRBV5-6|NA|TRBJ1-6
TGTGCCAGCAGCGTAGGACTGTTAAATTCACCCCTCCACTTT
CASSVGLLNSPLHF
>TRBD1|TRBV5-1|NA|TRBJ1-1
TGCGCCAGCAGGGAACAACAGGGGGCGCTGACTGAAGCTTTCTTT
CASREQQGALTEAFF
>NA|TRBV10-3|NA|TRBJ2-3
TGTGCCATCAGTGGTTTGGGGCAGGGACTTAGCACAGATACGCAGTATTTT
CAISGLGQGLSTDTQYF
>NA|TRBV28|few|TRBJ1-2
TGTGCCAGCAGAACGTGGGGAGACTATGGCTACACCTTC
CASRTWGDYGYTF
>TRBD2|TRBV19|NA|TRBJ2-5
TGTGCCAGTAGTCCCCATAGCGGGAGTAGGGAGACCCAGTACTTC
CASSPHSGSRETQYF
>NA|TRBV18|NA|TRBJ1-1
TGTGCCAGCTCATCCGACAGGCCTACTGAAGCTTTCTTT
CASSSDRPTEAFF
>TRBD1|TRBV7-2|NA|TRBJ1-2
TGTGCCAGCAGCCTGGGACAGAACGCTGGCTACACCTTC
CASSLGQNAGYTF
>TRBD2|TRBV7-2|once|TRBJ2-7
TGTGCCAGCAGCCTAGTGGTAGCGGGGGGCGAGCAGTACTTC
CASSLVVAGGEQYF
>TRBD1|TRBV5-1|NA|TRBJ2-7
TGCGCCAGCAGCTTGGTCGGTGGACAGGGTAAGAACGAGCAGTACTTC
CASSLVGGQGKNEQYF
>TRBD2|TRBV5-1|few|TRBJ2-6
TGCGCCAGCAGCGATAGCGGGAGAGGGTCTGGGGCCAACGTCCTGACTTTC
CASSDSGRGSGANVLTF
>NA|TRBV5-6|NA|TRBJ2-5
TGTGCCAGCAGCTGGACTCTGGGTTTCCAAGAGACCCAGTACTTC
CASSWTLGFQETQYF
>NA|TRBV21-1|NA|TRBJ2-7
TGTGCCCCAGCAGGGGACATCGGGAGGAACGAGCAGTACTTC
CAPAGDIGRNEQYF
>NA|TRBV25-1|few|TRBJ2-1
TGTGCCAGCAGTGACCGTACAGGAATACTCAGCTCCTACAATGAGCAGTTCTTC
CASSDRTGILSSYNEQFF
>NA|TRBV7-8|NA|TRBJ1-2
TGTGCCAGCAGCTTAATGGAGGATTTGATGGATGGCTACACCTTC
CASSLMEDLMDGYTF
>NA|TRBV27|NA|TRBJ1-4
TGTGCCAGCGGACAGATCTTCGAAGAAAAACTGTTTTTT
CASGQIFEEKLFF
>NA|TRBV3-1/TRBV3-2|NA|TRBJ2-5
TGTGCCAGCCAACCCCTCGGGGAGACCCAGTACTTC
CASQPLGETQYF
>NA|TRBV5-6|NA|TRBJ1-2
TGTGCCAGCAGCTTACAGGTCCTAGCTAACTATGGCTACACCTTC
CASSLQVLANYGYTF
>NA|TRBV4-3|NA|TRBJ1-1
TGCGCCAGCAGCCAAAGGGAGGAAGTTGAAGCTTTCTTT
CASSQREEVEAFF
>TRBD1|TRBV28|NA|TRBJ1-5
TGTGCCAGCAGGAATACAGGGGCAAAAAATCAGCCCCAGCATTTT
CASRNTGAKNQPQHF
>TRBD1|TRBV7-8|NA|TRBJ2-1
TGTGCCAGCAGCTTAGCCGGGACAGGGGACAATGAGCAGTTCTTC
CASSLAGTGDNEQFF
>NA|TRBV12-3/TRBV12-4|NA|TRBJ1-1
TGTGCCAGCAGTTTCGCGGGTTCCACTGAAGCTTTCTTT
CASSFAGSTEAFF
>NA|TRBV21-1|NA|TRBJ1-5
TGTGCCAGCAGCAAGAGTGTCCGACATAGCAATCAGCCCCAGCATTTT
CASSKSVRHSNQPQHF
>TRBD1|TRBV18|NA|TRBJ1-6
TGTGCCAGCTCACCGACAGGGGGAGTCGATTCACCCCTCCACTTT
CASSPTGGVDSPLHF
>TRBD1|TRBV6-4|NA|TRBJ1-2
TGTGCCAGCAGTGACACTCCGACAGGGGTAGGCTCTAACTATGGCTACACCTTC
CASSDTPTGVGSNYGYTF
>TRBD1|TRBV4-2|NA|TRBJ1-6
TGTGCCAGCAGCCCTGGGACAGGGGTTTATTCACCCCTCCACTTT
CASSPGTGVYSPLHF
>TRBD1|TRBV3-1/TRBV3-2|NA|TRBJ2-5
TGTGCCAGCAGCCCCTTTACAGGGGTGGAGACCCAGTACTTC
CASSPFTGVETQYF
>TRBD1|TRBV23-1|NA|TRBJ2-2
TGCGCCAGCAGTCAAACCCAACCCGGGACAGGCCTGAACACCGGGGAGCTGTTTTTT
CASSQTQPGTGLNTGELFF
>NA|TRBV3-1/TRBV3-2|NA|TRBJ1-2
TGTGCCAGCAGCCAAGATCCGAGGACAATCTATGGCTACACCTTC
CASSQDPRTIYGYTF
>TRBD2|TRBV9|NA|TRBJ2-1
TGTGCCAGCAGCGGTAGCGGGAAATACAATGAGCAGTTCTTC
CASSGSGKYNEQFF
>TRBD1|TRBV20-1|NA|TRBJ2-2
TGCAGTGCTAGTGACAGGGGGCGTCGCACCGGGGAGCTGTTTTTT
CSASDRGRRTGELFF
>NA|TRBV11-3|once|TRBJ2-7
TGTGCCAGCAGCTTGGGTAGGGGATCCTACGAGCAGTACTTC
CASSLGRGSYEQYF
>NA|TRBV7-2|NA|TRBJ2-7
TGTGCCAGCAGCTCTGGGCACGGGACACCGTACGAGCAGTACTTC
CASSSGHGTPYEQYF
>NA|TRBV5-1|NA|TRBJ1-6
TGCGCCAGCAGCTTGGCTTTTAGAGGGTCAGCCCTCCACTTT
CASSLAFRGSALHF
>TRBD1|TRBV6-5|NA|TRBJ1-5
TGTGCCAGCAAAAGACAGGGGCAGGAACAGCCCCAGCATTTT
CASKRQGQEQPQHF
>TRBD2|TRBV7-9|NA|TRBJ2-5
TGTGCCAGCAGCTTACTGGGGACTAGCGGGGCCCTAGAGACCCAGTACTTC
CASSLLGTSGALETQYF
>NA|TRBV15|NA|TRBJ2-5
TGTGCCACCAGCACCTCAGGGGTCCAAGAGACCCAGTACTTC
CATSTSGVQETQYF
>TRBD1|TRBV7-2|NA|TRBJ2-1
TGTGCCAGCAGCTTAGGGACAGGGCACTACAATGAGCAGTTCTTC
CASSLGTGHYNEQFF
>NA|TRBV5-1|NA|TRBJ1-1
TGCGCCAGCAGCGCGCCGGGCACTGAAGCTTTCTTT
CASSAPGTEAFF
>TRBD2|TRBV29-1|NA|TRBJ2-1
TGCAGCGTTGTTGAGCGGGGGGCACTCAAGTCCTACAATGAGCAGTTCTTC
CSVVERGALKSYNEQFF
>NA|TRBV5-6|NA|TRBJ2-1
TGTGCCAGCAGTAGGGGGAATGAGCAGTTCTTC
CASSRGNEQFF
>NA|TRBV7-8|NA|TRBJ1-1
TGTGCCAGCAGCTTTGGACAGTGGAACACTGAAGCTTTCTTT
CASSFGQWNTEAFF
>NA|TRBV3-1/TRBV3-2|few|TRBJ1-5
TGTGCCAGCAGCCCCCCGGGAAATCAGCCCCAGCATTTT
CASSPPGNQPQHF
>NA|TRBV4-3|NA|TRBJ2-7
TGCGCCAGCAGCCAGGAACTAGAGTACGAGCAGTACTTC
CASSQELEYEQYF
>NA|TRBV24-1|NA|TRBJ2-5
TGTGCCACCAGTGGAACAGGCCAAGAGACCCAGTACTTC
CATSGTGQETQYF
>NA|TRBV6-5|NA|TRBJ2-7
TGTGCCAGCAGTTACGCGAGGGGGGGCAGGGACGAGCAGTACTTC
CASSYARGGRDEQYF
>TRBD1|TRBV20-1|NA|TRBJ1-1
TGCAGTGCTAGTTACTCGGGACAGGTGAACACTGAAGCTTTCTTT
CSASYSGQVNTEAFF
>NA|TRBV11-3|NA|TRBJ2-1
TGTGCCAGCAGCTTAGCAGGGGGGACAGCTGAGCAGTTCTTC
CASSLAGGTAEQFF
>NA|TRBV4-2|NA|TRBJ2-3
TGTGCCAGCAGCCAAGCAGGAACAGATACGCAGTATTTT
CASSQAGTDTQYF
>NA|TRBV4-2|NA|TRBJ1-2
TGTGCCAGCAGCCAAGGGAGGGGTGGTAACTATGGCTACACCTTC
CASSQGRGGNYGYTF